The 3 T cell receptor beta chains listed next were all sequenced from one sample in a study of a mutant IDH1 vaccine in newly diagnosed glioma. Repertoires were generated with immunoSEQ multiplex PCR, while TCRdb's copy carries only in-frame clones and drops some. The data hold 75,000 to 80,000 clones, with roughly nine tenths observed a single time. Time point reported: week 5, during vaccination. A single vaccine dose contained 300 ug of mutant IDH1 20-mer peptide, and topical imiquimod was used with it. Antigens for these TCRs are unknown. The starting material was PBMCs, obtained from a glioma patient whose treatment included an IDH1 peptide vaccine. The source of these receptors is a woman aged 45-65 years with glioma.

The rearrangement links TRBV9 to TRBJ2-7; D is perhaps TRBD1 (6 bases). The V gene lost 0 bases and the J gene lost 0 bases, with 10 bases spanning the gap. This CDR3 has 15 residues. Germline assignment: CDR1 SGDLS and CDR2 YYNGEE. This CDR3 is CASSVGGQASYEQYF. The CDR3 bases are TGTGCCAGCAGCGTAGGGGGGCAGGCCTCCTACGAGCAGTACTTC.

The chain is built from TRBV5-1 and TRBJ2-5; D not resolved. Germline CDR1 is SGHRS and CDR2 is YFSETQ. The CDR3 has 16 amino acids. Trimming took off 4 bases at V and 5 bases at J, with 21 bases between the two ends. Here the CDR3 reads CASSPRRPQLGETQYF. DNA for the CDR3: TGCGCCAGCAGCCCCCGTCGTCCTCAGCTGGGGGAGACCCAGTACTTC. Supplemented by reference TRBV5-1 and TRBJ2-5, the full variable domain reads KAGVTQTPRYLIKTRGQQVTLSCSPISGHRSVSWYQQTPGQGLQFLFEYFSETQRNKGNFPGRFSGRQFSNSRSEMNVSTLELGDSALYLCASSPRRPQLGETQYFGPGTRLLVL.

The CDR3 region is CASSRGLLAYEQYF. CDR3 nucleotide sequence: TGTGCCAGCAGCAGGGGACTATTAGCCTACGAGCAGTACTTC. J is TRBJ2-7 and V is TRBV6-5; the D gene is possibly TRBD2 (7 bases). The CDR3 extends over 14 amino acids. The V gene's germline CDR1 is MNHEY and CDR2 SVGAGI. Trimming stripped 6 bases from V and 2 bases from J, with 14 bases between.